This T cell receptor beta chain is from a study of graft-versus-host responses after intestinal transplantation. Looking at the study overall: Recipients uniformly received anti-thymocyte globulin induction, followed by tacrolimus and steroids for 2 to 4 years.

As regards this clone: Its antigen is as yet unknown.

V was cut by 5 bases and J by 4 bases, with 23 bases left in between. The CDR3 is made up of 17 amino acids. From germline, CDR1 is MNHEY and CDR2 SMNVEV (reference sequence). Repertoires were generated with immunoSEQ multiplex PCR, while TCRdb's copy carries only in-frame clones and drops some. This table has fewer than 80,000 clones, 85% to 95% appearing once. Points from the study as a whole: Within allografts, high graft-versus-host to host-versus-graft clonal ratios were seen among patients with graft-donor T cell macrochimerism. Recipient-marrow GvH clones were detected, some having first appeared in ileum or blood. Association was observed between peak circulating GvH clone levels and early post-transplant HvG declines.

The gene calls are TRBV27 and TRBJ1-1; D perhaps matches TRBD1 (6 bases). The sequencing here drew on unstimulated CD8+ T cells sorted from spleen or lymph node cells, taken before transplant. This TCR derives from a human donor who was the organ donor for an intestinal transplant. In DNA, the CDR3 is TGTGCCAGCAGTATTACGACACAGGGTGCAAAGGTCACTGAAGCTTTCTTT. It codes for CASSITTQGAKVTEAFF.